These T cell receptor beta chains were read from a single sample in a study of cytomegalovirus exposure and HLA in healthy donors. Profiled with immunoSEQ multiplex PCR; TCRdb holds only in-frame clones, not every one. The data hold some 67,000 clones, with approximately 78% observed a single time. Sequencing was carried out using PBMCs. These receptor sequences come from a woman aged 30 to 39 in good health and CMV-seronegative. Each CDR3 is given with its conserved first and last residue. D genes are given only for firm matches. Clone size is stated in some rows and not others, as once, few, many or a class when expanded.

clone size	V gene	D gene	J gene	CDR3 DNA	CDR3 protein
NA	TRBV5-1	NA	TRBJ2-3	TGCGCCAGCAGCTTGAATATAGGGGCATCAGATACGCAGTATTTT	CASSLNIGASDTQYF
NA	TRBV19	TRBD1	TRBJ1-2	TGTGCCAGTAGTATAGACAGGGGGACTGGCTACACCTTC	CASSIDRGTGYTF
NA	TRBV7-8	NA	TRBJ2-3	TGTGCCAGCAGCTTAGTTCAGGGCAGCACAGATACGCAGTATTTT	CASSLVQGSTDTQYF
NA	TRBV28	NA	TRBJ2-2	TGTGCCAGCAGTGGGGTAGGGAGCATGAACACCGGGGAGCTGTTTTTT	CASSGVGSMNTGELFF
NA	TRBV7-9	NA	TRBJ2-7	TGTGCCAGCAGCTTAGCGGGACAACTCTACGAGCAGTACTTC	CASSLAGQLYEQYF
once	TRBV19	NA	TRBJ1-6	TGTGCCAGTAGAGAGCAGGGTTCCTATAATTCACCCCTCCACTTT	CASREQGSYNSPLHF
once	TRBV6-5	TRBD1	TRBJ2-7	TGTGCCAGTAGGACAGGTGGTGGCTCCGAGCAGTACTTC	CASRTGGGSEQYF
few	TRBV28	NA	TRBJ2-1	TGTGCCAGCAGTTCCCCGAGCTCCTACAATGAGCAGTTCTTC	CASSSPSSYNEQFF
NA	TRBV19	NA	TRBJ1-1	TGTGCCAGTACCTCGGGACAAAACACTGAAGCTTTCTTT	CASTSGQNTEAFF
few	TRBV10-2	NA	TRBJ2-7	TGCGCCAGCAGCACACAGGAGACCTACGAGCAGTACTTC	CASSTQETYEQYF
NA	TRBV6-4	TRBD2	TRBJ2-2	TGTGCCAGCAGTGACACAGCGGGGGGGCCGGACACCGGGGAGCTGTTTTTT	CASSDTAGGPDTGELFF
NA	TRBV4-2	TRBD1	TRBJ1-1	TGTGCCAGCAGCCACCAAATGACCCTTGACAGGGCTACTGAAGCTTTCTTT	CASSHQMTLDRATEAFF
NA	TRBV6-6	TRBD1	TRBJ2-7	TGTGCCAGCAGTTACGGGACAGACTACGAGCAGTACTTC	CASSYGTDYEQYF
once	TRBV9	NA	TRBJ1-6	TGTGCCAGCAGCGTAGGAGAATTAGCTGCCGTTAATTCACCCCTCCACTTT	CASSVGELAAVNSPLHF
NA	TRBV5-5	NA	TRBJ2-3	TGTGCCAGCAGTTTCTTCACAGATACGCAGTATTTT	CASSFFTDTQYF
NA	TRBV12-5	NA	TRBJ1-2	TGTGCTAGTGGTTTGGTACGGGGCTATGGCTACACCTTC	CASGLVRGYGYTF
NA	TRBV28	TRBD1	TRBJ2-7	TGTGCCAGCAGTTTACCCGGGACAGGGTGGGTCCACGAGCAGTACTTC	CASSLPGTGWVHEQYF
NA	TRBV11-2	TRBD1	TRBJ2-2	TGTGCCAGCAGCTTAGCCCTGCCGGGACAGGGGACCGGGGAGCTGTTTTTT	CASSLALPGQGTGELFF
NA	TRBV5-1	NA	TRBJ2-7	TGCGCCAGCAGCTATGGGCAGACCTACGAGCAGTACTTC	CASSYGQTYEQYF
NA	TRBV5-4	NA	TRBJ2-7	TGTGCCAGCAGCTTGGACAGGTACGAGCAGTACTTC	CASSLDRYEQYF
NA	TRBV21-1	NA	TRBJ2-5	TGTGCCAGCAGCAATTGTGTCCAGAAAGAGACCCAGTACTTC	CASSNCVQKETQYF
NA	TRBV27	NA	TRBJ2-1	TGTGCCAGCAGTTTATCGACAGCCAATGAGCAGTTCTTC	CASSLSTANEQFF
NA	TRBV10-3	NA	TRBJ2-3	TGTGCCATCAGGGGGGAGGTGTCGGATACGCAGTATTTT	CAIRGEVSDTQYF
NA	TRBV21-1	NA	TRBJ1-5	TGTGCCAGCAGCGGAGGGGACAGCCCGCCTAAAGGCCATCAGCCCCAGCATTTT	CASSGGDSPPKGHQPQHF
NA	TRBV18	NA	TRBJ1-2	TGTGCCAGCTCACCAGGGGGCCCCGGCCATAACGGCTACACCTTC	CASSPGGPGHNGYTF
NA	TRBV28	TRBD1	TRBJ2-7	TGTGCCAGCAGGGCGAGGGGGCGCGGTGGTTACGAGCAGTACTTC	CASRARGRGGYEQYF
few	TRBV4-1	NA	TRBJ1-2	TGCGCCAGCAGCCAAGAGAGGGGAGGGGACTATGGCTACACCTTC	CASSQERGGDYGYTF
NA	TRBV6-5	NA	TRBJ2-7	TGTGCCAGCAGAGGCGGAAACTACGAGCAGTACTTC	CASRGGNYEQYF
NA	TRBV7-6	TRBD1	TRBJ1-1	TGTGCCAGCATCGAGACAGGGGGGGCAACTGAAGCTTTCTTT	CASIETGGATEAFF
NA	TRBV27	NA	TRBJ1-2	TGTGCCAGCAGTTTATCAGGGGGAAACTATGGCTACACCTTC	CASSLSGGNYGYTF
NA	TRBV5-1	TRBD2	TRBJ2-1	TGCGCCAGCAGCCCCTACAGGACTAGCGGGGGGTCCAATATTGAGCAGTTCTTC	CASSPYRTSGGSNIEQFF
NA	TRBV6-5	NA	TRBJ2-7	TGTGCCAGCAGTTACCCAAACTACGAGCAGTACTTC	CASSYPNYEQYF
NA	TRBV7-2	NA	TRBJ1-6	TGTGCCAGCTTGAGATTCGGGGGTATAATTTCACCCCTCCACTTT	CASLRFGGIISPLHF
NA	TRBV19	TRBD2	TRBJ2-1	TGTGCCAGTAGGCCCTCCGGGACTAGTACAGAGAGCTCCTACAATGAGCAGTTCTTC	CASRPSGTSTESSYNEQFF
NA	TRBV19	NA	TRBJ2-7	TGTGCCAGTAGTAGCGGGGCGTATTACGAGCAGTACTTC	CASSSGAYYEQYF
NA	TRBV6-5	NA	TRBJ1-1	TGTGCCAGCCGGGACCCCAGGGGATCGACTGAAGCTTTCTTT	CASRDPRGSTEAFF
NA	TRBV5-1	NA	TRBJ2-7	TGCGCCAGCAGCTCATGGGTAGGGGAACAGACTTCTCGGGAGCAGTACTTC	CASSSWVGEQTSREQYF
NA	TRBV13	TRBD2	TRBJ2-1	TGTGCCAGCAGCTTAGGCCATACTAGCGGGGGGGCCTCGAATGAGCAGTTCTTC	CASSLGHTSGGASNEQFF